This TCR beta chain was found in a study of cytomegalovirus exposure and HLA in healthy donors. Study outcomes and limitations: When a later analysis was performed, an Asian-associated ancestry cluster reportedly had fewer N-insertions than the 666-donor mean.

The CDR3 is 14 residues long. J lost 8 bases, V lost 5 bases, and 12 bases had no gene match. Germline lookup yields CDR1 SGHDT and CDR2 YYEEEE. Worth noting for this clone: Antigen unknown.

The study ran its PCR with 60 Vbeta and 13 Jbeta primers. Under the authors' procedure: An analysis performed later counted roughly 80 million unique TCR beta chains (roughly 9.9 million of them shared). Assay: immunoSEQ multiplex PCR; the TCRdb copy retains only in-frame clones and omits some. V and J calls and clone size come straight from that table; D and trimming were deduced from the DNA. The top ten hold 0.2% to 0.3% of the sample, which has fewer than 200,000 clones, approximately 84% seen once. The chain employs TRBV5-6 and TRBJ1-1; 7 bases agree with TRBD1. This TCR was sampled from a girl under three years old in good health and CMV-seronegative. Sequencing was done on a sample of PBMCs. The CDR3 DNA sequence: TGTGCCAGCAGTTATAGGGGGCGCTTACCCGAAGCTTTCTTT. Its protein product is CASSYRGRLPEAFF.